This T cell receptor (beta chain) was retrieved from a study of CD8+CD57+ T cells in acquired aplastic anemia. Overall study results and limits: Patients did not significantly differ from controls in CD8+ Simpson's diversity. Under 35 was the count of CD8+ CDR3 sequences that patients shared with controls.

CDR3 length: 15 residues. The V gene end was trimmed by 7 bases and the J gene end by 2 bases; junction bases not matched to a gene: 7. Germline CDR1 is LNHDA and CDR2 is SQIVND (reference sequence). Genomic DNA constituted the template upon which TCR beta VDJ and CDR3 profiling was performed. MiXCR, applied by TCRdb to the reads, yields one record per CDR3 protein. Of 190,000 or so distinct CDR3 sequences in the sample, less than 50% were seen once. CD8+CD57+ cell expansion had been shown by flow cytometry in patients chosen for sequencing. Severe acquired aplastic anemia was the diagnosis recorded for all patients. Each patient gave a blood sample that was collected before any therapy had been received. A note on this clonotype: Its specificity is not known. Since no conserved phenylalanine or tryptophan closes the CDR3, a read error is the likely cause.

This TCR derives from a human donor with aplastic anemia. V is TRBV19 and J is TRBJ2-3; 9 bases line up with TRBD1. What was sequenced was sorted CD4+, CD8+, or CD8+CD57+ T cells (not recorded which) from PBMCs. The CDR3 protein is CASTSGQGHTDTQYL. The CDR3 DNA sequence: TGTGCCAGTACCTCGGGACAGGGCCACACAGATACGCAGTATCTT.